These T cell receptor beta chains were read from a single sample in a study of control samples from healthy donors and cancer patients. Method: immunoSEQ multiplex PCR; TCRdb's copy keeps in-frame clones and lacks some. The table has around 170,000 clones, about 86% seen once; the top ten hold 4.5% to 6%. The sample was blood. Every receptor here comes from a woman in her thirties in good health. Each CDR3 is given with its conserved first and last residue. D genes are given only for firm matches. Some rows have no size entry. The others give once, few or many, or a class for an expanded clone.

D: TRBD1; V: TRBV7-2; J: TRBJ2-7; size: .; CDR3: CASSETGTGFPYEQYF; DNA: TGTGCCAGCAGCGAAACCGGGACAGGGTTTCCCTACGAGCAGTACTTC
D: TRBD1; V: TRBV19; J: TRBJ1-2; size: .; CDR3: CASTQGPDRPNYGYTF; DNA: TGTGCCAGTACCCAAGGGCCGGACAGGCCTAACTATGGCTACACCTTC
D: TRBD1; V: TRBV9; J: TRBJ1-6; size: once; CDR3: CASSIRTGTGALVGDSPLHF; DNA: TGTGCCAGCAGCATCCGGACCGGGACAGGGGCCTTAGTAGGGGATTCACCCCTCCACTTT
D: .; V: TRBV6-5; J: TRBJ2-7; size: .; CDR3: CASSYGRAEQYF; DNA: TGTGCCAGCAGTTACGGCAGGGCCGAGCAGTACTTC
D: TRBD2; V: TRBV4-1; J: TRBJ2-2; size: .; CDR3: CASSQVLAGALLGELFF; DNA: TGCGCCAGCAGCCAAGTACTAGCGGGAGCCTTACTCGGGGAGCTGTTTTTT
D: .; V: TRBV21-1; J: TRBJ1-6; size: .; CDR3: CASLTAPHTQNRTGPLHF; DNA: TGTGCCAGCCTAACCGCCCCCCACACCCAAAACAGAACCGGGCCCCTCCACTTT
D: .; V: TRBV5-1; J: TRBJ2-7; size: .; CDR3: CASSLEFPNYEQYF; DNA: TGCGCCAGCAGCTTGGAGTTCCCAAACTACGAGCAGTACTTC
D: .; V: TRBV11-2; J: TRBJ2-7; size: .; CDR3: CASSLIVANYEQYF; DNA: TGTGCCAGCAGCTTAATAGTAGCGAACTACGAGCAGTACTTC
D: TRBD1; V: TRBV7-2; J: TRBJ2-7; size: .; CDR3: CASSLGGTAKVQYF; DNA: TGTGCCAGCAGCTTAGGAGGGACAGCGAAAGTGCAGTACTTC
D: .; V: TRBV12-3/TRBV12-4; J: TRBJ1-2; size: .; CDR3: CASSQTGYGYTF; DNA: TGTGCCAGCAGTCAAACAGGGTATGGCTACACCTTC
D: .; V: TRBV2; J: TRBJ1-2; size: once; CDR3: CASSEEVGKLYGYTF; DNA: TGTGCCAGCAGTGAAGAGGTAGGGAAGCTCTATGGCTACACCTTC
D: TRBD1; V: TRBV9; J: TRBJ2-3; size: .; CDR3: CASSGTGDRPDTQYF; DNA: TGTGCCAGCAGCGGAACAGGGGATCGCCCAGATACGCAGTATTTT
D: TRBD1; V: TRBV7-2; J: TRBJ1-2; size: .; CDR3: CASSLAGQGGPADGYTF; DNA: TGTGCCAGCAGCTTAGCGGGACAGGGAGGCCCGGCGGATGGCTACACCTTC
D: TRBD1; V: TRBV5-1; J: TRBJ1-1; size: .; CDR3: CAPPGRGDTEAFF; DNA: TGCGCCCCCCCGGGCAGGGGGGACACTGAAGCTTTCTTT
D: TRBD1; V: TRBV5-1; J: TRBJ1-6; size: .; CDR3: CASSGGTGKYNSPLHF; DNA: TGCGCCAGCAGCGGGGGGACAGGAAAGTATAATTCACCCCTCCACTTT
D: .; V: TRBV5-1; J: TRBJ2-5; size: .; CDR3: CASSVGRSAGETQYF; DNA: TGCGCCAGCAGTGTCGGGAGATCAGCCGGAGAGACCCAGTACTTC
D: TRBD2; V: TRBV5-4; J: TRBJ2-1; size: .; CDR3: CASSRMGLENNEQFF; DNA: TGTGCCAGCAGCCGAATGGGACTAGAGAACAATGAGCAGTTCTTC
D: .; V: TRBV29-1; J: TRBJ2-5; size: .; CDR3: CSVEDHVFGQLQETQYF; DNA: TGCAGCGTTGAAGATCACGTATTTGGACAGCTACAAGAGACCCAGTACTTC
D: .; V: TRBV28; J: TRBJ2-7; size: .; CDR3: CASSHGTPAYEQYF; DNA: TGTGCCAGCAGCCACGGGACACCGGCCTACGAGCAGTACTTC
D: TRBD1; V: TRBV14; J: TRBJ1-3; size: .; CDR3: CASSSRTGLRGNTIYF; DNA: TGTGCCAGCAGCTCCAGGACAGGGCTTCGAGGAAACACCATATATTTT
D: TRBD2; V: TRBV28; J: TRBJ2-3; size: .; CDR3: CASSLSGNPTDTQYF; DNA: TGTGCCAGCAGTTTAAGCGGGAACCCCACAGATACGCAGTATTTT
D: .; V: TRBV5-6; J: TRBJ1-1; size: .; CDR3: CASSLGGRNTEAFF; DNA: TGTGCCAGCAGCTTGGGGGGCCGGAACACTGAAGCTTTCTTT
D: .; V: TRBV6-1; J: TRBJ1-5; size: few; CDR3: CASSEWDISNQPQHF; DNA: TGTGCCAGCAGTGAATGGGACATTAGCAATCAGCCCCAGCATTTT
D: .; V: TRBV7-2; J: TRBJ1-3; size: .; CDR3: CASSLRLRARYSGNTIYF; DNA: TGTGCCAGCAGCTTAAGGTTGCGGGCCAGATACTCTGGAAACACCATATATTTT
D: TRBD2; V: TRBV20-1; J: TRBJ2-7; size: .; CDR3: CSASPGLATREQYF; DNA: TGCAGTGCTAGTCCGGGACTAGCGACGAGGGAGCAGTACTTC
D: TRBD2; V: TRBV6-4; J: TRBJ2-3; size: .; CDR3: CASSSSGGSTDTQYF; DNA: TGTGCCAGCAGCTCCAGCGGGGGCAGCACAGATACGCAGTATTTT
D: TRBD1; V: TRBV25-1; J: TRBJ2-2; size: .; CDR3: CAARQGNTGELFF; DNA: TGTGCCGCCCGACAGGGGAACACCGGGGAGCTGTTTTTT
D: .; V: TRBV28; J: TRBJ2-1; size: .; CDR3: CASSLFGEPNNEQFF; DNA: TGTGCCAGCAGTTTATTCGGAGAGCCCAACAATGAGCAGTTCTTC
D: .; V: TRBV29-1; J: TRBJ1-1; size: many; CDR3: CSVESPATNTEAFF; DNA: TGCAGCGTTGAAAGTCCCGCCACGAACACTGAAGCTTTCTTT
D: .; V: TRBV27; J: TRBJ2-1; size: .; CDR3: CASSQGRINEQFF; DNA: TGTGCCAGCAGCCAGGGACGGATAAATGAGCAGTTCTTC
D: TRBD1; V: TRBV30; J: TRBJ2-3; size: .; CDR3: CAWSVGQGITDTQYF; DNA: TGTGCCTGGAGTGTGGGACAGGGGATCACAGATACGCAGTATTTT
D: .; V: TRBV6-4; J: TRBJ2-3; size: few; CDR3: CASSSELSTDTQYF; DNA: TGTGCCAGCAGTTCGGAGTTGAGCACAGATACGCAGTATTTT
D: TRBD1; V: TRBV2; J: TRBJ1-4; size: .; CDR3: CASSVRQGIGEKLFF; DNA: TGTGCCAGCAGTGTGCGACAGGGGATTGGAGAAAAACTGTTTTTT
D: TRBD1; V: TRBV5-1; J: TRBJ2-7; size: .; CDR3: CASSIDRGRIYEQYF; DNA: TGCGCCAGCAGCATCGACAGGGGGAGAATCTACGAGCAGTACTTC
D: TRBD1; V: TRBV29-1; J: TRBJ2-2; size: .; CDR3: CSVLTGEPNTGELFF; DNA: TGCAGCGTTCTCACAGGGGAGCCGAACACCGGGGAGCTGTTTTTT
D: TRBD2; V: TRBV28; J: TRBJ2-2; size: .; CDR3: CASRGRAGELFF; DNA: TGTGCCAGCAGGGGGAGGGCCGGGGAGCTGTTTTTT
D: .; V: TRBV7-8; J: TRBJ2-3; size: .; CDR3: CATTQGVGADTQYF; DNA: TGTGCCACAACTCAGGGTGTTGGAGCAGATACGCAGTATTTT
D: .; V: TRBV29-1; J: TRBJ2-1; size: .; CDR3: CSVDPAGYSGDEQFF; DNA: TGCAGCGTCGACCCGGCGGGATACTCCGGGGATGAGCAGTTCTTC
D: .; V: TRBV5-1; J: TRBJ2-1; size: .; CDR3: CASSLLFGTEQFF; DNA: TGCGCCAGCAGCTTGCTTTTCGGGACCGAGCAGTTCTTC
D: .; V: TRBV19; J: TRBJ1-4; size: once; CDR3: CASSIPETNEKLFF; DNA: TGTGCCAGTAGTATTCCAGAAACTAATGAAAAACTGTTTTTT
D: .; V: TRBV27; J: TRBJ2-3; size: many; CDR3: CASSLWGRHTDTQYF; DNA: TGTGCCAGCAGTTTATGGGGAAGACACACAGATACGCAGTATTTT
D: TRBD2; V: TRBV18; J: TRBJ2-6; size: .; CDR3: CASSPLSGRASGANVLTF; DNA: TGTGCCAGCTCACCTCTCAGCGGGAGGGCCTCCGGGGCCAACGTCCTGACTTTC
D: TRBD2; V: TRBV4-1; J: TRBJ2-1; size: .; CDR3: CASSQGLAGGPGYNEQFF; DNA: TGCGCCAGCAGCCAAGGACTAGCGGGAGGGCCAGGGTACAATGAGCAGTTCTTC